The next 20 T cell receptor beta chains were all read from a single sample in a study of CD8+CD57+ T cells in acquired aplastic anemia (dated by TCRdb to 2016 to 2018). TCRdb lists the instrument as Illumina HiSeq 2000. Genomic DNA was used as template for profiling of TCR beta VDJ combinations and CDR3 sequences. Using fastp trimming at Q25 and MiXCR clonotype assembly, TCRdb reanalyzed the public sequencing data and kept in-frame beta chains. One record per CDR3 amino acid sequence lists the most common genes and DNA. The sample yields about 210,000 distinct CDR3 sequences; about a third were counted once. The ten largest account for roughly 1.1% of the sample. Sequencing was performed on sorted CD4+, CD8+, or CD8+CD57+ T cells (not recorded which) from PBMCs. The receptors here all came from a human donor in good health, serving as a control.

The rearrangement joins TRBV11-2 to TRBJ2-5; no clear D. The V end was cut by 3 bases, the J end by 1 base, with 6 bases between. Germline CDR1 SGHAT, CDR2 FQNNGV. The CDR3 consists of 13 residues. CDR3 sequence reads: CASSFYIQETQYF. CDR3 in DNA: TGTGCCAGCAGCTTCTATATCCAAGAGACCCAGTACTTC.

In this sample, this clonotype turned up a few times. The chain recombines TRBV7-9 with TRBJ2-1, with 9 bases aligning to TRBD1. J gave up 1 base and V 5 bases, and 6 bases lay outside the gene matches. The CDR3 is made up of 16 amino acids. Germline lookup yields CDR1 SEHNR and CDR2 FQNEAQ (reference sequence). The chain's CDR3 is CASSPGQGNSYNEQFF. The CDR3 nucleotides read TGTGCCAGCAGCCCTGGACAGGGGAATTCCTACAATGAGCAGTTCTTC.

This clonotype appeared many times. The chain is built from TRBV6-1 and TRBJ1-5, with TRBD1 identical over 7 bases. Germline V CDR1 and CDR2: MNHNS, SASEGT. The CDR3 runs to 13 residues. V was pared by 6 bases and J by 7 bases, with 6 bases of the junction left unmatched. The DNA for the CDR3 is TGTGCCAGCAGGAGGGGCAGGGGGCAGCCCCAGCATTTT. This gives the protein CASRRGRGQPQHF.

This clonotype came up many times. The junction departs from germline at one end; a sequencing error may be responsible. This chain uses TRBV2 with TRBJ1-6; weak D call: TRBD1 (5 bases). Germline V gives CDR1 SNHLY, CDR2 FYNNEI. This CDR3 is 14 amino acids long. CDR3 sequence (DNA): TGTGCCAGCATGCCCGGGACCTACAATTCACCCCTCCACTTT. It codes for CASMPGTYNSPLHF.

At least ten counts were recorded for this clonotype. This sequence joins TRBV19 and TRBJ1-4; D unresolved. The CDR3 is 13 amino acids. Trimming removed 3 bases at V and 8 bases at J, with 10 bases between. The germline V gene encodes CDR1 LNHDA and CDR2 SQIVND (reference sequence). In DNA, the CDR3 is TGTGCCAGTAGTATTGGGAGGGAGGAAAAACTGTTTTTT. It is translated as CASSIGREEKLFF.

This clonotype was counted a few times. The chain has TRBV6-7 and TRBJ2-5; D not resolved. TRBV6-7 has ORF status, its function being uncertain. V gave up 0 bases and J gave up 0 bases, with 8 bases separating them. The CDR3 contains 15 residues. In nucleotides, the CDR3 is TGTGCCAGCAGTTACTCGTCCGGGCACCAAGAGACCCAGTACTTC. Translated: CASSYSSGHQETQYF.

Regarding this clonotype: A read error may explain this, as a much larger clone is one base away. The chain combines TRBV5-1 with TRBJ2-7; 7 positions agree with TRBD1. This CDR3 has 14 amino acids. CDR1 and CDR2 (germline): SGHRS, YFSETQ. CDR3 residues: CASSDRQGVYKQYF. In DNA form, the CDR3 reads TGCGCCAGCAGCGACCGACAGGGAGTCTACAAGCAGTACTTC. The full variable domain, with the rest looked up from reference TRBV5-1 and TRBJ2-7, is KAGVTQTPRYLIKTRGQQVTLSCSPISGHRSVSWYQQTPGQGLQFLFEYFSETQRNKGNFPGRFSGRQFSNSRSEMNVSTLELGDSALYLCASSDRQGVYKQYFGPGTRLTVT.

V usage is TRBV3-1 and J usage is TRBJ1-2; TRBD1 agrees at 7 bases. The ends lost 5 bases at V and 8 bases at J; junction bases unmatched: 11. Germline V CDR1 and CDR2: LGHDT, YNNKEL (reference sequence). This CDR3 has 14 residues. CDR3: CASSSGQTYRGYTF. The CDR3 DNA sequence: TGTGCCAGCAGCTCGGGACAGACTTATCGGGGCTACACCTTC.

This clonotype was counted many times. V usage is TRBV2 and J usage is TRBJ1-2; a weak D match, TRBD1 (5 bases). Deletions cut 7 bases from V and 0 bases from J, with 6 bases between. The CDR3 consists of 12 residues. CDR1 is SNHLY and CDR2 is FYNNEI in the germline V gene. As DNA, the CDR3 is TGTGCCAGCACAGGGTCTAACTATGGCTACACCTTC. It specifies CASTGSNYGYTF.

CDR3 sequence (DNA): TGTGCCAGCAGCTTATATCCAGCGGGGGGTCGTGATACGCAGTATTTT. Translated, it gives CASSLYPAGGRDTQYF. The rearrangement uses TRBV11-2 and TRBJ2-3, with 9 bases identical to TRBD2. V lost 2 bases to trimming and J lost 6 bases; unmatched junction nucleotides: 9. Germline assignment: CDR1 SGHAT and CDR2 FQNNGV. CDR3 length equals 16 residues. Complete variable domain (other parts from reference TRBV11-2 and TRBJ2-3): EAGVAQSPRYKIIEKRQSVAFWCNPISGHATLYWYQQILGQGPKLLIQFQNNGVVDDSQLPKDRFSAERLKGVDSTLKIQPAKLEDSAVYLCASSLYPAGGRDTQYFGPGTRLTVL.

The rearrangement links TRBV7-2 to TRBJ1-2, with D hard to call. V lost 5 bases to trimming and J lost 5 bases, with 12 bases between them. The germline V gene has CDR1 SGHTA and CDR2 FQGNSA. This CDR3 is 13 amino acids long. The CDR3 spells CASSPDDPYGYTF. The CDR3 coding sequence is TGTGCCAGCAGCCCAGACGACCCTTATGGCTACACCTTC.

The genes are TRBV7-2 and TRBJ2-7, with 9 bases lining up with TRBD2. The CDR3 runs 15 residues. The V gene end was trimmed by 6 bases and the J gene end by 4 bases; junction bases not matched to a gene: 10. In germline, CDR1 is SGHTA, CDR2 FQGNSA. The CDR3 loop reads CASSFLAGGTYEQYF. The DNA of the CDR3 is TGTGCCAGCAGTTTCCTTGCGGGGGGGACTTACGAGCAGTACTTC.

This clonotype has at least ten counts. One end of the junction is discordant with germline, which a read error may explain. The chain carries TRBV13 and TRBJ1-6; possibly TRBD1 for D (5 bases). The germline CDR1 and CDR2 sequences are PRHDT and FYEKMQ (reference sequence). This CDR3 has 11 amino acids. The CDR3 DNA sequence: TGTGCCAGCAGCCTAGAGGGACCTATTGACTTT. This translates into CASSLEGPIDF.

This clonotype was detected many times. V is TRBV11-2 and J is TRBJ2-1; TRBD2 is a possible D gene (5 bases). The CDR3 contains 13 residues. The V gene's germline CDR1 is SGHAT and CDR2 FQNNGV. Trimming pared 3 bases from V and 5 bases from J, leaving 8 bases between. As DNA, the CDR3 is TGTGCCAGCAGCTTCGTGAGGGACAATGAGCAGTTCTTC. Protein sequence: CASSFVRDNEQFF. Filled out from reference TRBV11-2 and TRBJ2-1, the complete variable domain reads EAGVAQSPRYKIIEKRQSVAFWCNPISGHATLYWYQQILGQGPKLLIQFQNNGVVDDSQLPKDRFSAERLKGVDSTLKIQPAKLEDSAVYLCASSFVRDNEQFFGPGTRLTVL.

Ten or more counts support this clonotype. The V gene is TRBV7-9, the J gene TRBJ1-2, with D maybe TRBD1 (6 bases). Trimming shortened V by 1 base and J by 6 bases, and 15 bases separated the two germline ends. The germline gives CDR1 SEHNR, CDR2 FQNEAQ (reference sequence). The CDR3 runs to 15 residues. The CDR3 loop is CASSLVGQGRHGYTF. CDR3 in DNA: TGTGCCAGCAGCTTAGTGGGGCAGGGGCGGCATGGCTACACCTTC.

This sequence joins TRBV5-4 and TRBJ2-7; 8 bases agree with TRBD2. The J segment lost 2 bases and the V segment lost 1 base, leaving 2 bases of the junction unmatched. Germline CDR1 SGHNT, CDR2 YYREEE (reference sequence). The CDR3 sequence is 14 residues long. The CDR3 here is CASSLKGLAYEQYF. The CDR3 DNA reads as TGTGCCAGCAGCTTGAAGGGACTAGCCTACGAGCAGTACTTC.

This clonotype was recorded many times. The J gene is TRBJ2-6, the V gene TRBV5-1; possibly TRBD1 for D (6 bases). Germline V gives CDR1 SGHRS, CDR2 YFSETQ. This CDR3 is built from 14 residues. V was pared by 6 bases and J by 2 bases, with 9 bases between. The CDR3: CASKGGPGANVLTF. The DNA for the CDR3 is TGCGCCAGCAAAGGGGGTCCTGGGGCCAACGTCCTGACTTTC.

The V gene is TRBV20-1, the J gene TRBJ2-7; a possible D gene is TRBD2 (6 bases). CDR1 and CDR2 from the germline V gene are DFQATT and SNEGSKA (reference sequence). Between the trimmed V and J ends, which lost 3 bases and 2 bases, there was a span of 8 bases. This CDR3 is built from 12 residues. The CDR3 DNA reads TGCAGTGCTAGCTGGACTACCTACGAGCAGTACTTC. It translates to CSASWTTYEQYF.

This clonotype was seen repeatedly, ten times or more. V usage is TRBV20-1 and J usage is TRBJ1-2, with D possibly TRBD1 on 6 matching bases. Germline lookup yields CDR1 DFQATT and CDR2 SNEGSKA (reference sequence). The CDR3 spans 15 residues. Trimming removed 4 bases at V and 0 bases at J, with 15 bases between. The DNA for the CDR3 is TGCAGTGCTAATTCCGGGGGCTTAGCTAACTATGGCTACACCTTC. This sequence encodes CSANSGGLANYGYTF.

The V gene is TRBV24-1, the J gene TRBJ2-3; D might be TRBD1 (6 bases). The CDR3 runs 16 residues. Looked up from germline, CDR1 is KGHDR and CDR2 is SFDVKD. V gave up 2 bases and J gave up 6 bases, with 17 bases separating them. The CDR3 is CATSDYKPGVKDTQYF. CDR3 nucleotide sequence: TGTGCCACCAGTGATTATAAGCCAGGGGTTAAGGATACGCAGTATTTT.